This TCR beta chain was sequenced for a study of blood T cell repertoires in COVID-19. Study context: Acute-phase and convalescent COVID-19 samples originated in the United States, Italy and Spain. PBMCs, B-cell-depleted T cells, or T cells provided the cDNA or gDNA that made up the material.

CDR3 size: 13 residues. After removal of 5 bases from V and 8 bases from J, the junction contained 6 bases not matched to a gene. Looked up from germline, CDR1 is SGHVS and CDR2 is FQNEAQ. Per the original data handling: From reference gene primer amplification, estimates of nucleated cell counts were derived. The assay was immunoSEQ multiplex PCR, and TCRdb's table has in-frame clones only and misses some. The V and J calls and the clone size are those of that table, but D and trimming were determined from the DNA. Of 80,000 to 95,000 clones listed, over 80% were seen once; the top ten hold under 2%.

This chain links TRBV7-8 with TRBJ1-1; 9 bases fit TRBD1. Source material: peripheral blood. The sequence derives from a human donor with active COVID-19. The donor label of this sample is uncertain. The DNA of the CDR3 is TGTGCCAGCAGCATTCTGGGACAGGGAGAAGCTTTCTTT. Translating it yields CASSILGQGEAFF.